This entry is about one T cell receptor beta chain. The antigen is not known. Criteria for exclusion of patients were uncontrolled infection, other autoimmune disease, pregnancy or lactation. The TCR beta CDR3 regions underwent amplification using RNA transcripts as the source. The primer set for the first-round RT-PCR of the TCR CDR3 was HTBI. Each CDR3 protein is one row after TCRdb ran MiXCR on the multiplex PCR reads. Of under 450,000 distinct CDR3 sequences listed, 15% to 18% are singletons. V shed 5 bases and J 0 bases; nucleotides not matched to a gene: 6. CDR1 is SGHNT and CDR2 is YENEEA in the germline V gene. This CDR3 spans 18 amino acids. These data are taken from a study of T cells in Graves' hyperthyroidism and ophthalmopathy. Study-wide context: The blood sample was taken at first diagnosis, before treatment began. Whole-study findings and limits: Model-based prediction identified ophthalmopathy a median about 6.8 months prior to its onset.

The sequence derives from a young woman with Graves' hyperthyroidism. The genes are TRBV11-3 and TRBJ2-3; 15 nucleotides line up with TRBD2. Sequencing used blood. CDR3 loop: CASSPRTSGRASTDTQYF. CDR3 in DNA: TGTGCCAGCAGCCCAAGGACTAGCGGGAGGGCTAGCACAGATACGCAGTATTTT.